This T cell receptor (beta chain) was recorded in a study of T-cell memory formation after mild COVID-19. This clonotype appeared many times. The TCR alpha and TCR beta cDNA libraries, bearing sample barcodes and UMIs, were generated by 5'RACE using constant-segment primers. TCRdb itself ran the 5' RACE reads through MiXCR, one entry per CDR3 protein. In the table there are 200,000 to 250,000 distinct CDR3 sequences, over 9% of which are singletons. Germline assignment: CDR1 SGHRS and CDR2 YFSETQ. The CDR3 runs to 19 residues. With 4 bases clipped from V and 4 bases from J, the junction kept 14 bases outside the gene matches.

Sequencing was done on a sample of PBMCs or a T cell subset sorted from them (not recorded which). The chain recombines TRBV5-1 with TRBJ2-2, with 12 bases that match TRBD2. This receptor was obtained from a man aged 18 to 30 who had mild COVID-19 (a few samples of this study predate the infection). Cell type and time point are not known. The CDR3 sequence: CASSPETSGGLISTGELFF. The CDR3 nucleotides are TGCGCCAGCAGCCCGGAGACTAGCGGGGGACTAATCAGCACCGGGGAGCTGTTTTTT.